These 5 T cell receptor beta chains came from one sample sequenced in a study of blood T cells in healthy people across ages. Through a sample-barcoded 5' primer and a J-beta primer mix, a second PCR was run for roughly 6 to 12 cycles. TCRdb reprocessed the 5' RACE reads with MiXCR, giving one entry per CDR3 protein. The table shows 1.8 million or so distinct CDR3 sequences, with 39% occurring only once. The sample consisted of blood. The receptors stem from a human donor in good health.

The genes are TRBV6-1 and TRBJ1-5, with D uncertain. Germline V CDR1 and CDR2: MNHNS, SASEGT. This CDR3 has 15 residues. Trimming shortened V by 2 bases and J by 3 bases, and 11 bases separated the two germline ends. The CDR3 bases are TGTGCCAGCAGTGAAAATGGACTGAACAATCAGCCCCAGCATTTT. Translated, it gives CASSENGLNNQPQHF.

A few counts support this clonotype. The CDR3 here is CASSQGAGNTEAFF. CDR3 bases: TGCGCCAGCAGCCAAGGTGCAGGCAACACTGAAGCTTTCTTT. This chain uses TRBV4-3 with TRBJ1-1; D uncertain. The CDR3 is 14 amino acids. From germline, CDR1 is LGHNA and CDR2 YSLEER. The germline V and J ends were trimmed by 1 base and 2 bases, with 8 bases remaining between them.

This clonotype was seen a handful of times. The gene calls are TRBV5-4 and TRBJ1-2; D gene uncertain. CDR1 and CDR2 (germline): SGHNT, YYREEE (reference sequence). Deletions cut 3 bases from V and 3 bases from J, with 15 bases between. The CDR3 extends over 15 amino acids. The CDR3 DNA follows: TGTGCCAGCAGCTCACCGACTCGGCTATACTATGGCTACACCTTC. Translated: CASSSPTRLYYGYTF.

The chain joins TRBV10-3 to TRBJ2-3, with TRBD2 as a possible D gene (6 bases). The CDR3 is 16 residues long. Germline CDR1 reads ENHRY; CDR2 reads SYGVKD. The V gene lost 0 bases and the J gene lost 0 bases, with 10 bases spanning the gap. CDR3 in amino acids: CAISESDYASTDTQYF. For the CDR3, the DNA is TGTGCCATCAGTGAGTCGGACTACGCTAGCACAGATACGCAGTATTTT.

In regard to this clonotype: A junction boundary mismatches the germline segment, possibly from a read error. The V gene is TRBV7-2, the J gene TRBJ2-5, with unresolved D. The germline V gene has CDR1 SGHTA and CDR2 FQGNSA. The CDR3 contains 12 residues. The CDR3 region is CACSPRQETQYF. DNA for the CDR3: TGTGCCTGCAGCCCCCGTCAGGAGACCCAGTACTTC.